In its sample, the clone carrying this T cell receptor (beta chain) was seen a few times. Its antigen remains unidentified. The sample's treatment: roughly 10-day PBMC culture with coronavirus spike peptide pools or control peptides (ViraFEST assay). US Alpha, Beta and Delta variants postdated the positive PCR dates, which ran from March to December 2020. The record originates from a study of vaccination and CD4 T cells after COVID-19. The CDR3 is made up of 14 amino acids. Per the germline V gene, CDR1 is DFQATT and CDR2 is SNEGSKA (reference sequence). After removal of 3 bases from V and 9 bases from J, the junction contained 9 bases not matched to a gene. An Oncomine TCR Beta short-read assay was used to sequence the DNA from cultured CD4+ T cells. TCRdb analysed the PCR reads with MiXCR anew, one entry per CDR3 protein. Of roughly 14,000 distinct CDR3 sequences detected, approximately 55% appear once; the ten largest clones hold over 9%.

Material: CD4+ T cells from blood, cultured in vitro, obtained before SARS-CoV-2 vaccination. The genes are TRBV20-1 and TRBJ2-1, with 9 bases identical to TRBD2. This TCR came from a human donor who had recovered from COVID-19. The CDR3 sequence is CSARLGGRDGEQFF. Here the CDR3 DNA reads TGCAGTGCTAGGTTAGGCGGGAGGGATGGTGAGCAGTTCTTC.